Included here is one T cell receptor (beta chain) sequence, with context. These data come from a study of blood T cell repertoires in COVID-19. Looking at the study overall: PBMCs, B-cell-depleted T cells, or T cells were the source of the cDNA or gDNA that made up the material.

CDR3 size: 15 residues. The V and J ends lost 0 bases and 1 base respectively, with 9 bases between them. Germline V gene lookup returns CDR1 LGHNA and CDR2 YNFKEQ. Some clones are missing from TCRdb's copy, which holds only in-frame ones; the method was immunoSEQ multiplex PCR. Among about 460,000 clones listed, less than 90% were seen once. The clonotype was recovered from an older woman who had recovered from COVID-19. The sequenced material came from PBMCs or T cells enriched from blood (not recorded which). The chain links TRBV4-2 to TRBJ1-1, with D unresolved. Here the CDR3 reads CASSQDPNKNTEAFF. The CDR3 coding sequence is TGTGCCAGCAGCCAAGATCCGAACAAGAACACTGAAGCTTTCTTT.